This TCR beta chain was sequenced in a study of T cells in Graves' hyperthyroidism and ophthalmopathy (dated by TCRdb to between 2019 and 2020). With regard to the full study: To identify TCR V-J signatures that set the groups apart, the researchers used a discovery cohort of 100 patients, made up of about 44 with Graves' ophthalmopathy and 57 with stable Graves' hyperthyroidism. Prospective prediction of ophthalmopathy was tested in an independent validation cohort consisting of some 20 hyperthyroidism patients and 17 patients who later progressed to ophthalmopathy. The roughly 91 discovery patients were randomly split 7:3 into training and test sets. In addition, the study compared T-cell repertoires in thyroid tissue and in blood from roughly 6 Graves' hyperthyroidism patients. Once sampling was done, hyperthyroidism patients were given methimazole at a starting dose of 30 mg daily, whereas ophthalmopathy patients were given high-dose intravenous methylprednisolone. The paper reports TCR Vbeta CDR3 sequencing of 135 peripheral blood samples: around 45 ophthalmopathy, 75 to 80 hyperthyroidism and around 17 progressor patients. The investigation overall reported the following: In validation, progression to ophthalmopathy was predicted by the model with around 71% sensitivity and around 76% specificity, a median of approximately 6.5 months before onset. Sample size was not statistically predetermined, and blinding of investigators to group allocation was not performed. Most expanded thyroid clonotypes (frequency above 0.001) were also detected in blood, a finding suggesting that blood repertoires may reflect thyroid immune responses. A 13 V-J signature model separated ophthalmopathy from stable hyperthyroidism, with nearly 90% sensitivity and approximately 81% specificity in cross-validation and 80%/75% in testing.

The TCR beta CDR3 regions were amplified from the RNA transcripts. For the first round of RT-PCR on the TCR CDR3, the HTBI primer set was used together with the Qiagen OneStep RT-PCR kit. Libraries were constructed in a second round of multiplex PCR, after which size selection and purification were performed. Libraries were sequenced paired-end with 100 bp reads on an Illumina HiSeq2000. Processing in the source paper ran as follows. SOAPnuke was used to process the raw data, removing reads that contained adapters or uncalled bases, had a mean Phred below 15, or lacked an exact match to the constant primer or identifier. COPE v1.2.5 was used to merge high-quality paired reads, and clonotypes were defined as unique nucleotide sequences. MiTCR v1.1 was used to align the clonotypes against IMGT TRBV, TRBD and TRBJ reference segments. The analysis included only V-J combinations with a frequency above 0.0001, which together covered more than 99% of the repertoires. The TCS score was defined as the ratio of F50 (clonal expansion) to E x V (chaos), calculated using BLOSUM62-based TCRdist between CDR3 peptides within each V-J. Welch's t-statistics and random forest reduced roughly 530 V-J features to about 12, which were used in a naive Bayes classifier (R e1071). In TCRdb, the public reads were trimmed at Q25 with fastp and aligned with MiXCR, with productive beta chains retained. Entries that share a CDR3 protein sequence are merged under the most common genes and DNA. In this record, the V and J calls reflect TCRdb's handling and not the investigators' own analysis. For this sample there are a few hundred thousand distinct CDR3 sequences; roughly 50% appear just once. The top ten constitute about 7.9% of the sample.

The germline V gene (reference sequence) specifies DFQATT as CDR1 and SNEGSKA as CDR2. The CDR3 spans 12 residues, from the cysteine through the phenylalanine. This entry keeps only the CDR3 DNA: 36 bases, framed from base 1. The germline ends are 9 bases apart after V is trimmed by 3 bases and J by 7 bases. Graves' hyperthyroidism was defined as stable when no progression to ophthalmopathy occurred over 18 months of follow-up. Hyperthyroidism patients were newly diagnosed, with disease duration under 2 months, and aged 18 to 65 years. Exclusion was applied to patients with uncontrolled infections, other autoimmune diseases, pregnancy or lactation. Diagnoses were based on clinical symptoms, serum thyroxine and TRAb, thyroid ultrasound and orbital computed tomography. Total RNA was extracted using Trizol reagent, and RNA quality was assessed on an Agilent 2100 Bioanalyzer. Note on this clonotype: Its binding antigen is unknown. Within one base of it there is no much larger clone, and no base qualities were kept.

The TCR comes from a woman aged 18-29 years with Graves' hyperthyroidism. Donor details come from another sample of the same person, matched by shared clones. The chain is assembled from TRBV20-1 and TRBJ1-4, with no D gene named confidently. Input material: peripheral blood or thyroid tissue (not recorded which). For the CDR3, the sequence is CSASDIGEKLFF. The nucleotide sequence reads TGCAGTGCTAGCGACATCGGTGAAAAACTGTTTTTT.